The rows below give T cell receptor beta chains drawn from one sample of a study of blood T cell repertoires in COVID-19. Generated by immunoSEQ multiplex PCR, the TCRdb table keeps only in-frame clones and is missing some. The top ten hold roughly a tenth of the sample, which has tens of thousands of clones, 88% seen once. The sequenced sample was peripheral blood. These receptors all come from a human donor in a cohort sampled during active COVID-19. CDR3s include the opening cysteine and the closing phenylalanine or tryptophan. A D gene is named only where the DNA matches it firmly. Clone sizes are given selectively: once, few, many, or a class where the clone is expanded.

J gene,V gene,D gene,clone size,CDR3 protein,CDR3 DNA
TRBJ1-4,TRBV2,TRBD1,.,CASSPPGQGKEKLFF,TGTGCCAGCAGTCCCCCGGGACAGGGAAAAGAAAAACTGTTTTTT
TRBJ1-1,TRBV19,.,few,CASSNSVRSFF,TGTGCCAGTAGTAACTCGGTTCGGTCTTTCTTT
TRBJ2-3,TRBV7-2,TRBD2,.,CASSRLAGGISDTQYF,TGTGCCAGCAGCAGACTAGCGGGGGGCATCTCAGATACGCAGTATTTT
TRBJ2-3,TRBV4-2,TRBD2,.,CATSPQAGGPPGTDTQYF,TGTGCCACCTCCCCCCAAGCGGGGGGGCCACCGGGCACAGATACGCAGTATTTT
TRBJ2-7,TRBV6-5,.,once,CASRRSSYEQYF,TGTGCCAGCCGGAGGAGCTCCTACGAGCAGTACTTC
TRBJ2-3,TRBV5-1,TRBD2,once,CASSTRGYPYGAGATDTQYF,TGCGCCAGCAGCACCCGGGGTTACCCCTACGGTGCGGGAGCGACAGATACGCAGTATTTT
TRBJ2-7,TRBV5-5,.,.,CASSFSRRQGYEQYF,TGTGCCAGCAGCTTCTCGCGTCGGCAGGGATACGAGCAGTACTTC
TRBJ2-7,TRBV10-3,TRBD1,.,CAISEPGQGNSYEQYF,TGTGCCATCAGTGAACCGGGACAGGGTAACTCCTACGAGCAGTACTTC
TRBJ2-2,TRBV7-6,.,.,CASSVREDGELFF,TGTGCCAGCAGCGTGAGGGAAGATGGGGAGCTGTTTTTT
TRBJ1-1,TRBV30,TRBD1,.,CACSRPGQGRRTEAFF,TGTGCCTGCAGTCGACCGGGACAGGGCCGAAGAACTGAAGCTTTCTTT
TRBJ1-2,TRBV28,.,.,CASSLSQAQGYTF,TGTGCCAGCAGTTTAAGTCAGGCACAGGGCTACACCTTC
TRBJ2-1,TRBV7-9,.,.,CASSPRTGYNEQFF,TGTGCCAGCAGCCCGAGAACAGGGTACAATGAGCAGTTCTTC
TRBJ2-2,TRBV2,TRBD1,.,CASSVRQGSNTGELFF,TGTGCCAGCAGTGTGAGACAGGGGTCGAACACCGGGGAGCTGTTTTTT
TRBJ1-4,TRBV6-5,.,.,CASRGGSLEKLFF,TGTGCCAGCAGGGGAGGTTCCCTTGAAAAACTGTTTTTT
TRBJ1-1,TRBV3-1/TRBV3-2,.,.,CASSPKTGNTEAFF,TGTGCCAGCAGCCCAAAAACAGGGAACACTGAAGCTTTCTTT
TRBJ2-3,TRBV5-1,.,.,CASSLARQSSTDTQYF,TGCGCCAGCAGCTTGGCCCGTCAGTCTAGCACAGATACGCAGTATTTT
TRBJ2-3,TRBV7-3,.,.,CASSLDSPDTQYF,TGTGCCAGCAGCTTGGACTCTCCAGATACGCAGTATTTT
TRBJ1-5,TRBV5-1,.,once,CASSLDINNQPQHF,TGCGCCAGCAGCTTGGACATAAACAATCAGCCCCAGCATTTT
TRBJ1-1,TRBV7-8,TRBD1,.,CASSLRQGVTEAFF,TGTGCCAGCAGCCTTAGACAGGGGGTCACTGAAGCTTTCTTT
TRBJ1-6,TRBV29-1,TRBD1,.,CSVATGTENSPLHF,TGCAGCGTAGCCACCGGGACAGAAAATTCACCCCTCCACTTT
TRBJ2-4,TRBV7-2,TRBD1,.,CASSSGTGFKNIQYF,TGTGCCAGCAGCTCCGGGACAGGATTTAAAAACATTCAGTACTTC
TRBJ2-3,TRBV5-6,.,once,CASSLGQRNTDTQYF,TGTGCCAGCAGCTTGGGACAGAGGAACACAGATACGCAGTATTTT
TRBJ2-7,TRBV29-1,.,.,CSVGADSSYEQYF,TGCAGCGTTGGCGCCGACAGTTCCTACGAGCAGTACTTC
TRBJ2-3,TRBV4-1,TRBD2,.,CASSTGTSADTQYF,TGCGCCAGCAGCACCGGGACTAGCGCAGATACGCAGTATTTT
TRBJ2-5,TRBV29-1,.,.,CSARRGPETQYF,TGCAGCGCCCGACGGGGTCCCGAGACCCAGTACTTC
TRBJ2-5,TRBV20-1,TRBD2,.,CSAREVETQYF,TGCAGTGCCCGGGAGGTAGAGACCCAGTACTTC
TRBJ1-6,TRBV19,TRBD1,.,CASSTPGQGGGSPLHF,TGTGCCAGTAGTACCCCCGGACAGGGCGGGGGTTCACCCCTCCACTTT
TRBJ2-7,TRBV27,TRBD2,.,CASSLKGLAGGYEQYF,TGTGCCAGCAGTCTCAAGGGACTAGCGGGAGGGTACGAGCAGTACTTC
TRBJ2-1,TRBV24-1,TRBD2,.,CATSDLFSGGPNEQFF,TGTGCCACCAGTGATTTGTTTTCGGGAGGGCCAAATGAGCAGTTCTTC
TRBJ2-5,TRBV19,.,few,CASSRPGLETQYF,TGTGCCAGTAGTAGACCGGGACTAGAGACCCAGTACTTC
TRBJ1-5,TRBV7-2,.,.,CASSPRGGGNQPQHF,TGTGCCAGCAGCCCTAGGGGGGGTGGCAATCAGCCCCAGCATTTT
TRBJ2-3,TRBV18,.,.,CASSPLHTDTQYF,TGTGCCAGCTCACCACTACACACAGATACGCAGTATTTT
TRBJ1-3,TRBV10-3,.,.,CAISYDTASGNTIYF,TGTGCCATCAGCTATGACACAGCATCTGGAAACACCATATATTTT
TRBJ2-7,TRBV6-1,TRBD2,once,CASSEGLAVRF,TGTGCCAGCAGTGAAGGACTAGCCGTTAGATTC
TRBJ1-4,TRBV18,.,.,CASSQRIGETNEKLFF,TGTGCCAGCTCACAAAGGATAGGGGAAACTAATGAAAAACTGTTTTTT
TRBJ1-4,TRBV9,.,.,CASSVGNRANEKLFF,TGTGCCAGCAGCGTAGGAAACCGAGCTAATGAAAAACTGTTTTTT
TRBJ2-7,TRBV4-1,.,.,CASSQPGGQSYEQYF,TGCGCCAGCAGCCAACCTGGCGGACAGAGCTACGAGCAGTACTTC
TRBJ1-2,TRBV5-4,.,.,CASSFPGRGYTF,TGTGCCAGCAGCTTTCCAGGTCGGGGCTACACCTTC
TRBJ2-6,TRBV7-7,TRBD1,.,CASSPGQFSGANVLTF,TGTGCTAGCAGCCCGGGACAGTTCTCTGGGGCCAACGTCCTGACTTTC
TRBJ2-7,TRBV5-1,TRBD1,.,CASSPTSGGSGTHEQYF,TGCGCCAGCAGCCCCACATCAGGGGGCTCGGGAACCCACGAGCAGTACTTC
TRBJ1-1,TRBV6-2/TRBV6-3,.,.,CASSYHPGVPEAFF,TGTGCCAGCAGTTACCACCCAGGGGTACCTGAAGCTTTCTTT
TRBJ1-3,TRBV6-5,TRBD1,few,CASSYSGTVRGNTIYF,TGTGCCAGCAGTTACTCGGGGACAGTTAGGGGAAACACCATATATTTT
TRBJ2-3,TRBV7-2,.,.,CASSLNAGSTDTQYF,TGTGCCAGCAGCTTAAACGCGGGGAGCACAGATACGCAGTATTTT
TRBJ2-7,TRBV20-1,TRBD2,.,CSASGIGADLGGGWYF,TGCAGTGCTAGTGGGATTGGAGCGGACTTGGGGGGGGGATGGTACTTC
TRBJ2-7,TRBV9,.,.,CASSTGTTSYEQYF,TGTGCCAGCAGCACCGGGACAACTTCCTACGAGCAGTACTTC
TRBJ1-2,TRBV10-3,.,.,CAISQTANYGYTF,TGTGCCATCAGCCAGACAGCTAACTATGGCTACACCTTC
TRBJ2-2,TRBV5-1,.,few,CASSLVGATGELFF,TGCGCCAGCAGCTTGGTGGGAGCCACCGGGGAGCTGTTTTTT
TRBJ2-2,TRBV7-3,.,few,CASRMSGASTGELFF,TGTGCCAGCAGGATGTCAGGGGCGAGCACCGGGGAGCTGTTTTTT
TRBJ1-1,TRBV11-2,.,.,CASSAPGTKNTEAFF,TGTGCCAGCAGCGCACCCGGGACAAAGAACACTGAAGCTTTCTTT
TRBJ1-5,TRBV18,TRBD1,.,CASSTTGRWDQPQHF,TGTGCCAGCTCGACGACAGGGCGGTGGGATCAGCCCCAGCATTTT
TRBJ2-7,TRBV27,TRBD2,.,CASSLGGGPYEQYF,TGTGCCAGCAGTTTAGGCGGGGGTCCGTACGAGCAGTACTTC
TRBJ2-2,TRBV18,.,few,CASSPRQAGELFF,TGTGCCAGCTCACCGCGACAGGCCGGGGAGCTGTTTTTT
TRBJ2-7,TRBV18,TRBD2,.,CASSPGSGRTYEQYF,TGTGCCAGCTCACCGGGGAGCGGGAGGACTTACGAGCAGTACTTC
TRBJ1-2,TRBV29-1,TRBD1,.,CSVDSGTGALF,TGCAGCGTTGATTCGGGGACAGGAGCTCTCTTC
TRBJ2-4,TRBV6-5,.,.,CASSYDRTKNIQYF,TGTGCCAGCAGTTACGACAGGACCAAAAACATTCAGTACTTC
TRBJ2-7,TRBV14,TRBD1,once,CASSQFRDRKYEQYF,TGTGCCAGCAGCCAATTTCGGGACAGAAAATACGAGCAGTACTTC